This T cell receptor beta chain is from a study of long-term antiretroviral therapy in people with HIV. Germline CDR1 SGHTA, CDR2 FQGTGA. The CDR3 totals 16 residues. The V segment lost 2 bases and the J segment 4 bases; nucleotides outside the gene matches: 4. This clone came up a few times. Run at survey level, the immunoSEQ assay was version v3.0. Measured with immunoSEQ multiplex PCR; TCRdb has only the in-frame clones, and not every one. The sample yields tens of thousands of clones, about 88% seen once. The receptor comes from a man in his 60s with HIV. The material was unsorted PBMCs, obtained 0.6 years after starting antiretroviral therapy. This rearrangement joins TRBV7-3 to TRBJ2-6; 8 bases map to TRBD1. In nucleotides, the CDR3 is TGTGCCAGCAGCTTAGGACAGGGCGGCGGGGCCAACGTCCTGACTTTC. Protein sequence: CASSLGQGGGANVLTF.